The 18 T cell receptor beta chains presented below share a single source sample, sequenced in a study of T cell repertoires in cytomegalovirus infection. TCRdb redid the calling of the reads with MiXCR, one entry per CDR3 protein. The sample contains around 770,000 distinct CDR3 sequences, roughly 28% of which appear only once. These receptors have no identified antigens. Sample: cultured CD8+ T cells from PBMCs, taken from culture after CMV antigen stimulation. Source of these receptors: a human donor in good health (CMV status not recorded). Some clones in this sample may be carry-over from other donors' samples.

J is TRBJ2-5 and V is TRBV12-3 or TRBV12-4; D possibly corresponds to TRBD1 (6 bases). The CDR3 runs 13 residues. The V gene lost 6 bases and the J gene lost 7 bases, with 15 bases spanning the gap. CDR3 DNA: TGTGCCAGCAGCGAGACAGGATACGGGACCCAGTACTTC. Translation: CASSETGYGTQYF.

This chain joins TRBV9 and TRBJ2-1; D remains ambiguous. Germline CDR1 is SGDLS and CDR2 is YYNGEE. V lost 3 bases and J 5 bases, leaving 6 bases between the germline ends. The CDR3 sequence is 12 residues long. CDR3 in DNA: TGTGCCAGCAGCGACCGCAACAATGAGCAGTTCTTC. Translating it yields CASSDRNNEQFF.

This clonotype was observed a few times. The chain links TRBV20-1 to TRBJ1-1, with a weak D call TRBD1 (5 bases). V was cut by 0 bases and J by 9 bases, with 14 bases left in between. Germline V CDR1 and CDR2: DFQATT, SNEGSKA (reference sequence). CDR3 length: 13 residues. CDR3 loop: CSARDSSGPQAFF. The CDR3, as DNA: TGCAGTGCTAGAGATTCCTCGGGACCTCAAGCTTTCTTT.

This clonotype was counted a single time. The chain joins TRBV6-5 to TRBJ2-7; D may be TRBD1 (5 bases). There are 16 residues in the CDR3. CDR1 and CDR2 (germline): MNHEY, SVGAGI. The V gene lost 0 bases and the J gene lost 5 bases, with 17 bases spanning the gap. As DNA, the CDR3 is TGTGCCAGCAGTTACTCTGGGGCAACTGGGTTCGACGAGCAGTACTTC. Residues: CASSYSGATGFDEQYF.

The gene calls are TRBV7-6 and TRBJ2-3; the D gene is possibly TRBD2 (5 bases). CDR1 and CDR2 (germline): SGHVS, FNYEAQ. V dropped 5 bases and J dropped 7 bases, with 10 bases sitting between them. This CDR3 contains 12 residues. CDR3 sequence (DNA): TGTGCCAGCAGCCGTCCCGGGAATACGCAGTATTTT. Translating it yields CASSRPGNTQYF.

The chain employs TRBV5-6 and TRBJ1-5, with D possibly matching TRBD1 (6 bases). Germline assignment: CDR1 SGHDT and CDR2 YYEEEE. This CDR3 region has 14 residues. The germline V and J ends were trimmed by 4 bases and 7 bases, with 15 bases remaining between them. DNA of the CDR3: TGTGCCAGCAGCGCAGGGGCGCTGGGCCAGCCCCAGCATTTT. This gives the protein CASSAGALGQPQHF.

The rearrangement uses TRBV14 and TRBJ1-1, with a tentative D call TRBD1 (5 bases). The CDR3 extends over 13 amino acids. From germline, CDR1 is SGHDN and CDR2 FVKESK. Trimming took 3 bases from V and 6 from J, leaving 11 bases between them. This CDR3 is CASSHRQKAEAFF. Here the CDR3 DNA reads TGTGCCAGCAGCCACCGACAGAAAGCTGAAGCTTTCTTT.

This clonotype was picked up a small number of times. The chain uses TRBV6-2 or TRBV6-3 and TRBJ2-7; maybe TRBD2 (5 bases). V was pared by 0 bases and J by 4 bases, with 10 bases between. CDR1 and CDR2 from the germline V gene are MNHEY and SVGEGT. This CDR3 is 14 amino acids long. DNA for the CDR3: TGTGCCAGCAGTTACTCGATTTCGGGGTACGAGCAGTACGTC. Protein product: CASSYSISGYEQYV.

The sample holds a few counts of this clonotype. This CDR3 is CASSQVGNYGYTF. CDR3 DNA sequence: TGTGCCAGCAGCCAAGTTGGGAACTATGGCTACACCTTC. This rearrangement joins TRBV14 to TRBJ1-2; D is undetermined. Trimming left V 1 base short and J 2 bases short, with 5 bases between. Germline lookup yields CDR1 SGHDN and CDR2 FVKESK. The CDR3 runs 13 residues.

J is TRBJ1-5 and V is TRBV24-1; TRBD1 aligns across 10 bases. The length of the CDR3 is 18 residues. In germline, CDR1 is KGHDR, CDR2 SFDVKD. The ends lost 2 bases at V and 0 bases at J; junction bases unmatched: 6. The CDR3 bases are TGTGCCACCAGTGATTGGACAGGGGGAAGCTGTAGCAATCAGCCCCAGCATTTT. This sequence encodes CATSDWTGGSCSNQPQHF.

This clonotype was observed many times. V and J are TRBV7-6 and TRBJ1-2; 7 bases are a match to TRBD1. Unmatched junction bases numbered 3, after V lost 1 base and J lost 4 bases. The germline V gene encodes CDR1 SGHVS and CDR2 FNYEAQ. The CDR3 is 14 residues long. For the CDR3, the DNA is TGTGCCAGCAGCTTAGGGCGGACAGGCTATGGCTACACCTTC. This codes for CASSLGRTGYGYTF.

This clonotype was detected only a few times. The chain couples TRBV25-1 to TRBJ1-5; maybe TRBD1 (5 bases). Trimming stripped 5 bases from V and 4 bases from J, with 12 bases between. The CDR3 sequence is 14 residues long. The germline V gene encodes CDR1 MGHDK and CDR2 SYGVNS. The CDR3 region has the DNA TGTGCCAGCAGTCCGCCAGGGAGAAATCAGCCCCAGCATTTT. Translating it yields CASSPPGRNQPQHF.

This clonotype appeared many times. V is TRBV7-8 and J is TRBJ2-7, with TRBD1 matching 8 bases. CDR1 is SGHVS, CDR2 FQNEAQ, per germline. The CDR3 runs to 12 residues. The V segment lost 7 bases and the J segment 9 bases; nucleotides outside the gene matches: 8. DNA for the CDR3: TGTGCCAGCACCCCGGACAGGGTCGTGCAGTACGTC. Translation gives CASTPDRVVQYV.

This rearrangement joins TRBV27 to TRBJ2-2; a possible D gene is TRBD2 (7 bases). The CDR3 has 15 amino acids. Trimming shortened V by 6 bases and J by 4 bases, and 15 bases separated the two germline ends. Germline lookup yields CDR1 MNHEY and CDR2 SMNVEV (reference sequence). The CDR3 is CASRRGGGFTGELFF. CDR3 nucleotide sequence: TGTGCCAGCAGGCGAGGGGGGGGTTTCACCGGGGAGCTGTTTTTT.

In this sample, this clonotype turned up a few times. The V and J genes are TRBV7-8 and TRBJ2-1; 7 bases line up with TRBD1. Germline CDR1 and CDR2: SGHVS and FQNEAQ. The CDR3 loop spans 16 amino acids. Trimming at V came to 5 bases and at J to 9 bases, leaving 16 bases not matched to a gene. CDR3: CASSHANRGPLGEQFF. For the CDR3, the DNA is TGTGCCAGCAGCCATGCCAACAGGGGACCTTTGGGTGAGCAGTTCTTC.

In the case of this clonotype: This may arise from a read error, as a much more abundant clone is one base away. The CDR3 protein is CASSSPLADSLYPYEQYF. As DNA, the CDR3 is TGTGCCAGCAGCTCACCCCTCGCCGATTCCTTGTACCCGTACGAGCAGTACTTC. The gene calls are TRBV7-6 and TRBJ2-7; no reliable D call. The CDR3 has 18 residues. Germline V CDR1 and CDR2: SGHVS, FNYEAQ. The V end was cut by 4 bases, the J end by 4 bases, with 26 bases between.

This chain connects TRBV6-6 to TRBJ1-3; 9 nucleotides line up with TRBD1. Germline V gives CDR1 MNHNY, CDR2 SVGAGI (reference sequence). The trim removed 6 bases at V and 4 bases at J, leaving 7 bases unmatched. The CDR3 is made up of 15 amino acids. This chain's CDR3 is CASSLTGGTGNTIYF. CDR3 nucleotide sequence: TGTGCCAGCAGCCTAACAGGGGGCACAGGAAACACCATATATTTT.

The CDR3 nucleotides read TGTGCCAGCAGCTTAGGGGTCCTGCTTCCAGATACGCAGTATTTT. Encoded protein: CASSLGVLLPDTQYF. The genes are TRBV7-2 and TRBJ2-3; no reliable D call. This CDR3 has 15 residues. Germline loops: CDR1 SGHTA, CDR2 FQGNSA. V lost 1 base, J lost 4 bases, and 12 bases lay in between.